Listed here are 29 T cell receptor beta chains from one sample, sequenced in a study of blood T cell repertoires in COVID-19 (dated by TCRdb to about 2020). Libraries were prepared through the immunoSEQ multiplex PCR assay. TCRdb retrieved this table from immuneACCESS and kept in-frame rearrangements only. Not all clones are present; in checked studies, unresolved V genes account for under half, and no reason is known for the remainder. For this sample there are a few hundred thousand clones; approximately 85% appear just once. Together, the top ten hold around 5.5% of the sample. Sample: peripheral blood. These receptors originate from a man aged 45 to 65 with active or convalescent COVID-19.

This chain connects TRBV11-3 to TRBJ2-2; D unresolved. With 6 bases removed from V and 4 bases from J, the gap between germline ends came to 9 bases. CDR3 size: 13 residues. Germline CDR1 and CDR2: SGHNT and YENEEA. CDR3 loop: CASSSVPTGELFF. The CDR3 coding sequence is TGTGCCAGCAGTTCGGTCCCCACCGGGGAGCTGTTTTTT.

The rearrangement links TRBV6-6 to TRBJ2-2; 9 bases agree with TRBD1. The ends lost 7 bases at V and 5 bases at J; junction bases unmatched: 2. The CDR3 length is 13 residues. CDR1 MNHNY and CDR2 SVGAGI come from the germline V gene (reference sequence). CDR3 bases: TGTGCCAGCACCGGGACAGGGACCGGGGAGCTGTTTTTT. This sequence encodes CASTGTGTGELFF.

V gene TRBV15 combines with J gene TRBJ2-1, with D possibly matching TRBD1 (6 bases). In germline, CDR1 is LNHNV, CDR2 YYDKDF (reference sequence). Trimming cost V 5 bases and J 9 bases, with 17 bases left between them. This CDR3 has 14 residues. The CDR3 loop is CATSPRQGPVEQFF. For the CDR3, the DNA is TGTGCCACCAGCCCCAGGCAGGGGCCGGTTGAGCAGTTCTTC.

The chain is built from TRBV7-8 and TRBJ1-4; 11 bases map to TRBD1. Trimming took 6 bases from V and 10 from J; bases not matched to a gene: 7. The CDR3 loop spans 14 amino acids. CDR1 and CDR2 (germline): SGHVS, FQNEAQ. CDR3 nucleotides: TGTGCCAGCAGAGAGGGACAGGGGGGCGGAAAACTGTTTTTT. Its translation is CASREGQGGGKLFF.

The chain is built from TRBV19 and TRBJ1-5; 7 positions match TRBD1. This CDR3 has 13 residues. V lost 5 bases and J lost 7; bases outside the gene matches: 5. Germline CDR1 is LNHDA and CDR2 is SQIVND (reference sequence). The CDR3 here is CASSWTGGQPQHF. CDR3 sequence (DNA): TGTGCCAGTAGTTGGACAGGCGGCCAGCCCCAGCATTTT.

Comment on this clone: In the same sample, other DNA sequences code for this CDR3. The gene calls are TRBV7-9 and TRBJ2-1; a weak D match, TRBD1 (6 bases). Trimming removed 6 bases from V and 0 bases from J, with 9 bases in between. There are 14 residues in the CDR3. CDR1 is SEHNR, CDR2 FQNEAQ, per germline (reference sequence). The CDR3 coding sequence is TGTGCCAGCAGGAGGGGGAGCTCCTACAATGAGCAGTTCTTC. Encoded protein: CASRRGSSYNEQFF.

V usage is TRBV28 and J usage is TRBJ2-3; no clear D. CDR3 size: 14 residues. V was trimmed by 8 bases and J by 0 bases, leaving 12 bases between them. CDR1 and CDR2 from the germline V gene are MDHEN and SYDVKM. The DNA for the CDR3 is TGTGCCAGCGGCCCTGAGGCTAGCACAGATACGCAGTATTTT. Translated: CASGPEASTDTQYF.

The CDR3 is CASSPGGLGTDTQYF. CDR3 sequence (DNA): TGTGCCAGCTCACCAGGCGGCCTCGGGACAGATACGCAGTATTTT. The genes are TRBV18 and TRBJ2-3, with D unresolved. V lost 2 bases to trimming and J lost 3 bases, with 12 bases between them. The germline CDR1 and CDR2 sequences are KGHSH and LQKENI. The CDR3 extends over 15 amino acids.

The V gene is TRBV3-1 (or the pseudogene TRBV3-2), the J gene TRBJ1-1, with 12 bases matching TRBD1. This CDR3 is 18 amino acids long. The V gene end was trimmed by 4 bases and the J gene end by 0 bases; junction bases not matched to a gene: 9. Germline CDR1 is LGHDT and CDR2 is YNNKEL (reference sequence). The CDR3 is CASSPSGTGGFMNTEAFF. In DNA form, the CDR3 reads TGTGCCAGCAGCCCCTCCGGGACAGGGGGCTTCATGAACACTGAAGCTTTCTTT.

The V call is TRBV11-2, the J call TRBJ2-6; unclear D gene. Germline V CDR1 and CDR2: SGHAT, FQNNGV. Trimming cost V 2 bases and J 0 bases, with 11 bases left between them. This CDR3 is 17 amino acids long. The CDR3 nucleotides are TGTGCCAGCAGCTTATCGAAGTCCAGCTCTGGGGCCAACGTCCTGACTTTC. Translation gives CASSLSKSSSGANVLTF.

This clone was seen just once. The genes are TRBV19 and TRBJ2-2, with 12 bases aligning to TRBD2. The CDR3 length is 16 residues. Per the germline V gene, CDR1 is LNHDA and CDR2 is SQIVND (reference sequence). V trimming: 4 bases; J trimming: 6 bases; junction bases outside the gene matches: 6. The CDR3: CASSTTSGGGAGELFF. The CDR3 DNA is TGTGCCAGTAGTACGACTAGCGGGGGAGGGGCCGGGGAGCTGTTTTTT.

V gene TRBV7-8 combines with J gene TRBJ1-2, with a weak D call TRBD1 (5 bases). The germline gives CDR1 SGHVS, CDR2 FQNEAQ. Trimming pared 0 bases from V and 4 bases from J, leaving 12 bases between. This CDR3 is 15 amino acids long. The CDR3 DNA reads TGTGCCAGCAGCTTAGCAGGGGTCCCATTCTATGGCTACACCTTC. It codes for CASSLAGVPFYGYTF.

V gene TRBV3-1 (or the pseudogene TRBV3-2) combines with J gene TRBJ2-3, with D possibly being TRBD1 (6 bases). Germline assignment: CDR1 LGHDT and CDR2 YNNKEL (reference sequence). The CDR3 runs to 13 residues. V was pared by 4 bases and J by 3 bases, with 8 bases between. DNA of the CDR3: TGTGCCAGCAGCCCCACAGGGACAGATACGCAGTATTTT. Its translation is CASSPTGTDTQYF.

This chain uses TRBV9 with TRBJ2-5; D is undetermined. Germline values: CDR1 SGDLS, CDR2 YYNGEE. There are 13 residues in the CDR3. V lost 4 bases and J lost 1, with 8 bases in between. CDR3 sequence: CASSNSIQETQYF. CDR3 nucleotides: TGTGCCAGCAGCAACAGTATCCAAGAGACCCAGTACTTC.

The chain uses TRBV6-6 and TRBJ2-1; 10 positions agree with TRBD2. The CDR3 is 15 residues long. Germline assignment: CDR1 MNHNY and CDR2 SVGAGI (reference sequence). After removal of 2 bases from V and 3 bases from J, the junction contained 1 base not matched to a gene. The CDR3 region is CASSYGTSVYNEQFF. The DNA for the CDR3 is TGTGCCAGCAGTTACGGGACTAGCGTCTACAATGAGCAGTTCTTC.

CDR3 bases: TGTGCCTGGAGTGGGGGAGTCAATCAGCCCCAGCATTTT. Residues: CAWSGGVNQPQHF. V usage is TRBV30 and J usage is TRBJ1-5; D call uncertain. The CDR3 is 13 residues long. The germline CDR1 and CDR2 sequences are GTSNPN and SVGIG (reference sequence). V dropped 1 base and J dropped 3 bases, with 7 bases sitting between them.

The chain carries TRBV2 and TRBJ1-1; tentatively, D is TRBD1 (6 bases). This CDR3 has 15 amino acids. Per the germline V gene, CDR1 is SNHLY and CDR2 is FYNNEI. The V and J ends lost 6 bases and 0 bases respectively, with 14 bases between them. CDR3 bases: TGTGCCAGCAGGAGCATGGACAGCCTGAACACTGAAGCTTTCTTT. Its translation is CASRSMDSLNTEAFF. The full variable domain, completed using reference TRBV2 and TRBJ1-1, is EPEVTQTPSHQVTQMGQEVILRCVPISNHLYFYWYRQILGQKVEFLVSFYNNEISEKSEIFDDQFSVERPDGSNFTLKIRSTKLEDSAMYFCASRSMDSLNTEAFFGQGTRLTVV.

This clone was found once. The genes are TRBV11-2 and TRBJ2-7; 11 nucleotides agree with TRBD2. Looked up from germline, CDR1 is SGHAT and CDR2 is FQNNGV. With V trimmed by 6 bases and J by 4 bases, 8 bases remained unmatched. This CDR3 has 15 residues. The CDR3 region is CASSYHTSGSYEQYF. The CDR3 nucleotides read TGTGCCAGCAGTTACCATACTAGCGGGAGTTACGAGCAGTACTTC.

The chain uses TRBV3-1 (or the pseudogene TRBV3-2) and TRBJ1-2; maybe TRBD1 (5 bases). The V end lost 0 bases, the J end lost 4 bases, and 9 bases lay between the germline ends. Germline V gives CDR1 LGHDT, CDR2 YNNKEL (reference sequence). The CDR3 has 14 residues. In DNA, the CDR3 is TGTGCCAGCAGCCAAGATGGGCAGGGCTATGGCTACACCTTC. Translated, it gives CASSQDGQGYGYTF.

This chain joins TRBV29-1 and TRBJ2-3; 11 bases line up with TRBD2. V trimming: 7 bases; J trimming: 4 bases; junction bases outside the gene matches: 7. CDR3 length equals 14 residues. CDR1 and CDR2 (germline): SQVTM, ANQGSEA. The DNA for the CDR3 is TGCAGCGGGACAACTAGCGGGAGAGCAGATACGCAGTATTTT. As protein: CSGTTSGRADTQYF.

This chain joins TRBV27 and TRBJ1-6, with D perhaps TRBD1 (6 bases). V was shortened by 3 bases and J by 3 bases, with 9 bases between the two germline ends. The CDR3 loop spans 15 amino acids. Germline V gene sequence: CDR1 MNHEY, CDR2 SMNVEV (reference sequence). The CDR3 spells CASSFSTGYNSPLHF. The CDR3 nucleotides read TGTGCCAGCAGTTTCTCGACAGGCTATAATTCACCCCTCCACTTT.

This clone appeared a single time. CDR3 bases: TGTGCCAGCTCACGAGGGAATGGATATGGCTACACCTTC. Translating it yields CASSRGNGYGYTF. The V gene is TRBV18, the J gene TRBJ1-2; D gene unclear. CDR1 and CDR2 (germline): KGHSH, LQKENI. The V and J ends lost 4 bases and 5 bases respectively, with 11 bases between them. The CDR3 is made up of 13 amino acids.

The chain employs TRBV3-1 (or the pseudogene TRBV3-2) and TRBJ1-2; D unclear. V was cut by 0 bases and J by 8 bases, with 10 bases left in between. The CDR3 runs to 13 residues. Germline V gives CDR1 LGHDT, CDR2 YNNKEL (reference sequence). The CDR3 is CASSQDGGGGYTF. The DNA for the CDR3 is TGTGCCAGCAGCCAAGATGGAGGAGGGGGCTACACCTTC.

The chain recombines TRBV7-9 with TRBJ2-1; TRBD2 matches at 10 bases. With 5 bases clipped from V and 4 bases from J, the junction kept 5 bases outside the gene matches. The germline CDR1 and CDR2 sequences are SEHNR and FQNEAQ (reference sequence). The CDR3 spans 15 residues. For the CDR3, the DNA is TGTGCCAGCAGCCGTGTAGCGGGGGGTTACAATGAGCAGTTCTTC. Amino acids: CASSRVAGGYNEQFF.

The gene calls are TRBV15 and TRBJ1-4; D not resolved. From germline, CDR1 is LNHNV and CDR2 YYDKDF (reference sequence). V gave up 1 base and J gave up 1 base, with 10 bases separating them. The length of the CDR3 is 16 residues. In DNA, the CDR3 is TGTGCCACCAGCAGAGCCCGGGGTAGAACTAATGAAAAACTGTTTTTT. Translated: CATSRARGRTNEKLFF.

The chain links TRBV6-1 to TRBJ1-1; maybe TRBD1 (5 bases). The CDR3 runs 15 residues. V was cut by 2 bases and J by 6 bases, with 16 bases left in between. Germline V lookup: CDR1 MNHNS, CDR2 SASEGT. The CDR3 region has the DNA TGTGCCAGCAGTGAAAGTACAGGTTACCTGGCTGAAGCTTTCTTT. Protein product: CASSESTGYLAEAFF.

The genes are TRBV4-3 and TRBJ2-7, with TRBD1 matching 7 bases. With 4 bases clipped from V and 3 bases from J, the junction kept 9 bases outside the gene matches. Germline V gives CDR1 LGHNA, CDR2 YSLEER. CDR3 length: 15 amino acids. CDR3 region: CASSPGTATIYEQYF. The CDR3 bases are TGCGCCAGCAGCCCCGGGACAGCTACTATCTACGAGCAGTACTTC.

V is TRBV10-3 and J is TRBJ1-1; D unresolved. V gave up 1 base and J gave up 5 bases, with 8 bases separating them. The CDR3 covers 13 residues. CDR1 is ENHRY, CDR2 SYGVKD, per germline. CDR3 sequence (DNA): TGTGCCATCAGTGAGTATGGGGAGACTGAAGCTTTCTTT. This codes for CAISEYGETEAFF.

This clone has more than one count but fewer than ten. J is TRBJ2-2 and V is TRBV19; a possible D gene is TRBD1 (6 bases). This CDR3 is built from 17 residues. The V end was cut by 9 bases, the J end by 6 bases, with 26 bases between. From germline, CDR1 is LNHDA and CDR2 SQIVND (reference sequence). This chain's CDR3 is CASSYRPTGLRAGELFF. CDR3 nucleotides: TGTGCCAGCAGCTATAGACCAACAGGGCTTCGCGCCGGGGAGCTGTTTTTT. Full variable domain (outside the CDR3, taken from reference TRBV19 and TRBJ2-2): DGGITQSPKYLFRKEGQNVTLSCEQNLNHDAMYWYRQDPGQGLRLIYYSQIVNDFQKGDIAEGYSVSREKKESFPLTVTSAQKNPTAFYLCASSYRPTGLRAGELFFGEGSRLTVL.